This record covers a single T cell receptor (beta chain). No antigen is known for it. The data were obtained in a study of vaccination and CD4 T cells after COVID-19. Study details: With 8 or 9 mild cases and one severe, convalescent patients were SARS-CoV-2 positive by nasal swab PCR. Median time from second vaccine dose to sampling was 72 days (14 to 241).

This CDR3 contains 15 residues. Germline CDR1 MNHNS, CDR2 SASEGT. The trim removed 6 bases at V and 7 bases at J, leaving 10 bases unmatched. Documented treatment: approximately 9-day PBMC culture with coronavirus spike peptide pools or control peptides (ViraFEST assay). Study-level results: Relatively few convalescent patients and no early post-infection timepoints were analyzed.

Oncomine TCR Beta short-read sequencing was applied to DNA from cultured CD4+ T cells. TCRdb processed the PCR reads anew with MiXCR; each CDR3 protein has one entry. The sample carries approximately 11,000 distinct CDR3 sequences, around three fifths recorded once. Sequenced here: CD4+ T cells from blood, cultured in vitro, sampled before SARS-CoV-2 vaccination. The TCR comes from a human donor who had recovered from COVID-19. The J gene is TRBJ2-1, the V gene TRBV6-1; 9 bases are a match to TRBD1. The CDR3 DNA reads TGTGCCAGCAGGAAACAGGGGGCGGTTCGTAATGAGCAGTTCTTC. Protein: CASRKQGAVRNEQFF.